This TCR beta chain was observed in a study of T cell repertoires in aging, cancer and after chemotherapy. This clonotype counts as medium-sized (0.01 to 0.1%). The template was genomic DNA from peripheral blood, not RNA. A mixed TRB-A/B primer pool amplified rearranged TRB by multiplex touch-down PCR. MiXCR was run by TCRdb on the multiplex PCR reads, yielding one entry per CDR3 protein. The sample shows about 9,800 distinct CDR3 sequences, roughly 37% of them seen only once. The sample consisted of blood. The sequence was obtained from a human donor in good health.

CDR3 nucleotides: TGTGCCAGCAGTGCGGGTCGTGTAACAGATACGCAGTATTTT. Translated: CASSAGRVTDTQYF. The chain employs TRBV5-5 and TRBJ2-3; D is possibly TRBD2 (5 bases). In germline, CDR1 is SGHKS, CDR2 YYEKEE (reference sequence). This CDR3 is built from 14 residues. V was pared by 5 bases and J by 3 bases, with 13 bases between. The full variable domain, in which reference TRBV5-5 and TRBJ2-3 provide the parts outside the CDR3, is DAGVTQSPTHLIKTRGQQVTLRCSPISGHKSVSWYQQVLGQGPQFIFQYYEKEERGRGNFPDRFSARQFPNYSSELNVNALLLGDSALYLCASSAGRVTDTQYFGPGTRLTVL.